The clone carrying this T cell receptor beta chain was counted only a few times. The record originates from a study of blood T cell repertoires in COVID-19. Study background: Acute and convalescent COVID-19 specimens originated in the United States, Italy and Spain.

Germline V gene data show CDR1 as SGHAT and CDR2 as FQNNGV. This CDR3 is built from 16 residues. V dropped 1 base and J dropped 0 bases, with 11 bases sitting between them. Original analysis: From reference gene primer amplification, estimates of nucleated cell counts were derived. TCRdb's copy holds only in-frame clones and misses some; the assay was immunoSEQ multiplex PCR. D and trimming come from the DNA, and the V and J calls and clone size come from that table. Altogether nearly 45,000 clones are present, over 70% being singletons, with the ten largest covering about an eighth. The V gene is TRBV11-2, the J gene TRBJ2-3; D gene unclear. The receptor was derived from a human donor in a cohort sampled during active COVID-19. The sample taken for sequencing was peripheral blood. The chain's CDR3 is CASSLGALSSTDTQYF. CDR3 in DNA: TGTGCCAGCAGCTTAGGGGCGCTCAGTAGCACAGATACGCAGTATTTT.